This paragraph reports one T cell receptor (beta chain). This sample is drawn from a study of blood T cell repertoires in COVID-19. V shed 3 bases, J shed 7 bases, and the junction held 4 bases outside the gene matches. CDR1 and CDR2 (germline): SGHDN, FVKESK. The CDR3 sequence is 14 residues long. One Seattle source followed patients from active infection through their disease course. In the authors' methods: Nucleated cell number was recorded as an estimate derived from reference gene primer amplification. Clones were read by immunoSEQ multiplex PCR, and TCRdb kept only the in-frame ones, dropping some. V, J and clone size derive from that table, while D and trimming were established from the DNA sequence. Among around 160,000 clones, approximately 85% were seen once, and the ten largest hold around 8%.

The receptor was derived from an older woman with COVID-19, enrolled during active disease. This chain joins TRBV14 and TRBJ2-7; 12 bases map to TRBD1. The sequencing input was peripheral blood. CDR3 DNA: TGTGCCAGCAGCCAGGGACAGGGGGCGCGGGAGCAGTACTTC. Its protein product is CASSQGQGAREQYF.